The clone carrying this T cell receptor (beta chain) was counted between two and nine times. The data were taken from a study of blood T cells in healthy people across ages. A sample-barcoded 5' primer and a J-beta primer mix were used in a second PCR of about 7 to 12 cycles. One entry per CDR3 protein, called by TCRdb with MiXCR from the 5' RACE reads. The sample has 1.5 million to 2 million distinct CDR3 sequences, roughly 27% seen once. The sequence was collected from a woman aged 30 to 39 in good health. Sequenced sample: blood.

CDR3 protein: CSARDGVAAYEQYF. The CDR3 DNA sequence: TGCAGTGCTAGAGATGGGGTAGCGGCCTACGAGCAGTACTTC. The V gene is TRBV20-1, the J gene TRBJ2-7; tentative D call: TRBD2 (6 bases). V shed 0 bases and J shed 2 bases, with 11 bases lying between them. Germline values: CDR1 DFQATT, CDR2 SNEGSKA (reference sequence). The length of the CDR3 is 14 residues.